This record covers a single T cell receptor (beta chain). The sample is drawn from a study of blood T cell repertoires in COVID-19. Turning to the study itself: Material from acute and convalescent COVID-19 was sourced from the United States, Italy and Spain. T cells, B-cell-depleted T cells, or PBMCs supplied cDNA or gDNA.

A Seattle source enrolled patients during active infection and followed them longitudinally. Per the authors' pipeline: Estimation of nucleated cell counts was performed using reference gene primer amplification. Clones were sequenced by immunoSEQ multiplex PCR, and TCRdb holds only the in-frame ones, with some missing. V, J and clone size derive from that table, while D and trimming were established from the DNA sequence. In the table there are approximately 390,000 clones, around 87% of which are singletons. CDR3 size: 16 residues. The V gene's germline CDR1 is MNHEY and CDR2 SVGEGT. V was trimmed by 5 bases and J by 3 bases, leaving 19 bases between them.

The sequence was collected from a woman between 55 and 75 years old with COVID-19, enrolled during active disease. The material sequenced was peripheral blood. This chain uses TRBV6-2 or TRBV6-3 with TRBJ1-2, with D possibly matching TRBD1 (5 bases). CDR3 residues: CASSQGRGRFDYGYTF. The CDR3 DNA sequence: TGTGCCAGCAGTCAGGGAAGGGGAAGGTTTGACTATGGCTACACCTTC.